This TCR beta chain was identified during a study of Ad26.COV2.S vaccination and SARS-CoV-2 variants. A remark on this clone: What it binds is not known.

Only in-frame clones appear in the TCRdb table, and some are missing; sequencing was by immunoSEQ multiplex PCR. The data show approximately 340,000 clones, with around 92% seen just once and about 3.9% held by the top ten. The CDR3 totals 13 residues. The germline V gene encodes CDR1 SGHNT and CDR2 YENEEA. V was clipped by 4 bases and J by 5 bases, with 9 bases between them. Findings of the study overall: Possibly, TCR breadth and depth analyses underestimated total T cell responses. While placebo recipients had lower spike-specific TCR breadth, vaccine recipients had more.

The source material was peripheral blood, sampled after recovery from COVID-19. The genes are TRBV11-3 and TRBJ2-1; no clear D gene. The source is a human donor who had recovered from COVID-19. CDR3 nucleotide sequence: TGTGCCAGCAGCTCGTACCGGGACAATGAGCAGTTCTTC. It encodes CASSSYRDNEQFF.